A selection of T cell receptor beta chains follows, all from one sample in a study of T cells in Graves' hyperthyroidism and ophthalmopathy. MiXCR, applied by TCRdb to the multiplex PCR reads, yields one record per CDR3 protein. Of hundreds of thousands of distinct CDR3 sequences in the sample, around 21% were seen once. Sample: blood. The receptors were gathered from a man younger than 45 with Graves' ophthalmopathy. CDR3s include the opening cysteine and the closing phenylalanine or tryptophan. The D gene is left open where the match is weak. The size field is filled for only some rows; it gives once, few, many or a size class.

TRBD2,many,TRBV7-2,TRBJ2-1,CASSTPTGLAGVFRFF,TGTGCCAGCAGCACACCAACGGGACTAGCGGGAGTATTCCGGTTCTTC
TRBD2,few,TRBV2,TRBJ2-4,CASTSGAGGTANIQYF,TGTGCCAGCACCAGTGGAGCGGGAGGAACGGCAAACATTCAGTACTTC
TRBD2,few,TRBV14,TRBJ2-7,CASSQGWGGEQYF,TGTGCCAGCAGCCAAGGTTGGGGGGGGGAGCAGTACTTC
TRBD2,.,TRBV6-2/TRBV6-3,TRBJ2-7,CASSWTSGSWYEQYF,TGTGCCAGCAGTTGGACTAGCGGGAGCTGGTACGAGCAGTACTTC
TRBD1,.,TRBV5-4,TRBJ2-5,CSSSTRTGVSRETQYF,TGTTCCAGCAGCACCCGGACAGGGGTAAGCCGAGAGACCCAGTACTTC
.,.,TRBV13,TRBJ2-2,CASSLVVPVGTGELFF,TGTGCCAGCAGCTTAGTAGTCCCGGTTGGCACCGGGGAGCTGTTTTTT
.,few,TRBV6-6,TRBJ2-5,CASSYGRGGVETQYF,TGTGCCAGCAGTTACGGTCGAGGAGGAGTGGAGACCCAGTACTTC
.,many,TRBV6-1,TRBJ2-7,CASSFWGGDRYEQYF,TGTGCCAGCAGTTTTTGGGGCGGGGATCGCTACGAGCAGTACTTC
.,.,TRBV19,TRBJ2-7,CASSIRDNSYEQYF,TGTGCCAGTAGTATCCGGGACAACAGCTACGAGCAGTACTTC
.,few,TRBV11-3,TRBJ2-5,CASSSPLPPGQSVKGQETQYF,TGTGCCAGCAGCTCCCCTCTGCCCCCTGGACAGTCAGTCAAAGGCCAAGAGACCCAGTACTTC
.,many,TRBV6-1,TRBJ1-2,CASSEIGQLNYGYTF,TGTGCCAGCAGTGAGATCGGACAGCTCAACTATGGCTACACCTTC
.,few,TRBV27,TRBJ2-5,CASSSTYQETQYF,TGTGCCAGCAGTTCCACGTACCAAGAGACCCAGTACTTC
.,few,TRBV4-1,TRBJ2-3,CASSPSTTDTQYF,TGCGCCAGCAGCCCCTCTACCACAGATACGCAGTATTTT
.,.,TRBV12-3/TRBV12-4,TRBJ2-7,CASSPALTAGEQYF,TGTGCCAGCAGTCCCGCATTGACCGCCGGCGAGCAGTACTTC
.,.,TRBV6-6,TRBJ2-6,CASSYSSRSSGANVLTF,TGTGCCAGCAGTTACTCGTCACGGAGCTCTGGGGCCAACGTCCTGACTTTC
TRBD1,many,TRBV7-3,TRBJ2-3,CASSATRTGGDTQYF,TGTGCCAGCAGCGCTACCAGAACAGGGGGGGATACGCAGTATTTT
.,few,TRBV7-9,TRBJ1-1,CASSSLGIGGTEAFF,TGTGCCAGCAGTTCTCTGGGGATCGGCGGCACTGAAGCTTTCTTT